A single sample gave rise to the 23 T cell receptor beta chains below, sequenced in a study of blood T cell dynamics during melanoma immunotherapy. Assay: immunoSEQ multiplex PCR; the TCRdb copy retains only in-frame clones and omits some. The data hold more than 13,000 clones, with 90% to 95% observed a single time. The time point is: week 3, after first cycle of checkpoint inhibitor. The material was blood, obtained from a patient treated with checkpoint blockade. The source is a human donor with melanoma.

CDR3 DNA sequence: TGTGCCTGGAGTGGCGGGGCCCACTATGGCTACACCTTC. As protein: CAWSGGAHYGYTF. This chain connects TRBV30 to TRBJ1-2, with D possibly being TRBD1 (5 bases). The CDR3 covers 13 residues. V shed 1 base and J shed 3 bases, with 9 bases lying between them. CDR1 GTSNPN and CDR2 SVGIG come from the germline V gene (reference sequence).

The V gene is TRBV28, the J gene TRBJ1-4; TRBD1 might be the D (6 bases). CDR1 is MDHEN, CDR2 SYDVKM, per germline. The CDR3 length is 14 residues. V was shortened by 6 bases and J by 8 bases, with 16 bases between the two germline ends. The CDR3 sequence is CASRVGGFLEKLFF. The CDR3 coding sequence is TGTGCCAGCAGAGTAGGGGGGTTTTTGGAAAAACTGTTTTTT.

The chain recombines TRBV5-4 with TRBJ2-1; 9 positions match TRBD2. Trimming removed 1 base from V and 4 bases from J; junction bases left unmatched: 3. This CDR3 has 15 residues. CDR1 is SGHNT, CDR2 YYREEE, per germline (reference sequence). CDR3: CASSLRTSDYNEQFF. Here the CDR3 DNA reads TGTGCCAGCAGCTTGAGGACTAGCGATTACAATGAGCAGTTCTTC.

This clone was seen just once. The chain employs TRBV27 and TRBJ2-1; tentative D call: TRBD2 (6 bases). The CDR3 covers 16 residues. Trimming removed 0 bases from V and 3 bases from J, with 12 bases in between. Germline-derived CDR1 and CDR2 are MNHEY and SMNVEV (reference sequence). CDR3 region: CASSLSRREHYNEQFF. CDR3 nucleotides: TGTGCCAGCAGTTTATCTCGGCGGGAACACTACAATGAGCAGTTCTTC.

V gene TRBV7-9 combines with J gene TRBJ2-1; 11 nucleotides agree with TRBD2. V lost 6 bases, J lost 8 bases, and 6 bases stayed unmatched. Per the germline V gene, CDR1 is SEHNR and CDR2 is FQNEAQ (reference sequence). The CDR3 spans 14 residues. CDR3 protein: CASSVSGGADEQFF. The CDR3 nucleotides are TGTGCCAGCAGTGTTAGCGGGGGGGCGGATGAGCAGTTCTTC.

CDR3 sequence (DNA): TGTGCCAGCAGCCTCCAATCGACGGGATCCTACGAGCAGTACTTC. Its translation is CASSLQSTGSYEQYF. The chain employs TRBV9 and TRBJ2-7; a possible D gene is TRBD2 (5 bases). V gave up 4 bases and J gave up 1 base, with 15 bases separating them. This CDR3 comprises 15 residues. CDR1 SGDLS and CDR2 YYNGEE come from the germline V gene.

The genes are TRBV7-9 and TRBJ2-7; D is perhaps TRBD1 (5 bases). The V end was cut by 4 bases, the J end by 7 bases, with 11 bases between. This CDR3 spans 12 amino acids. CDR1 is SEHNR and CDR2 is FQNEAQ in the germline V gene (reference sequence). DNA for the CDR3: TGTGCCAGCAGCTACCTTAGGGGTGAGCAGTACTTC. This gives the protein CASSYLRGEQYF.

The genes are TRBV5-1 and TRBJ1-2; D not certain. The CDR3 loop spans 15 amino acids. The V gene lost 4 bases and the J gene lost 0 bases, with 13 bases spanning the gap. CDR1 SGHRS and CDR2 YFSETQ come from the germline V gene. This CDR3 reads CASSRLEATNYGYTF. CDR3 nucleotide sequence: TGCGCCAGCAGCCGTCTCGAGGCAACTAACTATGGCTACACCTTC.

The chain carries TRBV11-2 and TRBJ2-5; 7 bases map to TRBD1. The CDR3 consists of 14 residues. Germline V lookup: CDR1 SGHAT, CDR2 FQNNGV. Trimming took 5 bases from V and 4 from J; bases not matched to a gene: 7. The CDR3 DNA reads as TGTGCCAGCAGCCGGACAGGACTTGGAGAGACCCAGTACTTC. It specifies CASSRTGLGETQYF.

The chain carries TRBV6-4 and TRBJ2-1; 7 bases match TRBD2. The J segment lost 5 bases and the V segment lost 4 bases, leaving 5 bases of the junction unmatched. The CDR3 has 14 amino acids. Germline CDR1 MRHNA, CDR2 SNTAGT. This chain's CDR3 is CASSVALADNEQFF. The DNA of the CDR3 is TGTGCCAGCAGTGTGGCGCTAGCGGACAATGAGCAGTTCTTC.

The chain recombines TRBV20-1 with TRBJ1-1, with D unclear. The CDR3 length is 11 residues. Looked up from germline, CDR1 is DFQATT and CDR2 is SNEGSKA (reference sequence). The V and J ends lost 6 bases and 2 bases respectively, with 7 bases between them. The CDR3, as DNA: TGCAGTGCCCAAATTAACACTGAAGCTTTCTTT. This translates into CSAQINTEAFF.

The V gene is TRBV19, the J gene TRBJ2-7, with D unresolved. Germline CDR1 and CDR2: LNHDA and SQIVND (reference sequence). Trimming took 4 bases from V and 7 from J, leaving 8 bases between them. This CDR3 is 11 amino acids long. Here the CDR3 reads CASSTGREQYF. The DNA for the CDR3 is TGTGCCAGTAGTACAGGCCGGGAGCAGTACTTC. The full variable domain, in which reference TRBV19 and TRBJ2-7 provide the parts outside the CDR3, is DGGITQSPKYLFRKEGQNVTLSCEQNLNHDAMYWYRQDPGQGLRLIYYSQIVNDFQKGDIAEGYSVSREKKESFPLTVTSAQKNPTAFYLCASSTGREQYFGPGTRLTVT.

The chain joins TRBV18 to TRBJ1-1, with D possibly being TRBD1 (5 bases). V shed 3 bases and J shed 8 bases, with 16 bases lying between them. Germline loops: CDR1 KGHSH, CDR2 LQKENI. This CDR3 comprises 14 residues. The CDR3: CASSPGTSRDEAFF. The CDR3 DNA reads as TGTGCCAGCTCACCCGGGACTTCCAGAGACGAAGCTTTCTTT.

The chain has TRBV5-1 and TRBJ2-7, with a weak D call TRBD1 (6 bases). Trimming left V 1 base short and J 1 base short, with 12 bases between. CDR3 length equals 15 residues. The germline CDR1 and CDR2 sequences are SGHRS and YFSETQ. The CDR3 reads CASSLQGLGSYEQYF. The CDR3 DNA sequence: TGCGCCAGCAGCTTGCAGGGGCTGGGGTCCTACGAGCAGTACTTC. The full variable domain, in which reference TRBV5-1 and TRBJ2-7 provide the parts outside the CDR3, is KAGVTQTPRYLIKTRGQQVTLSCSPISGHRSVSWYQQTPGQGLQFLFEYFSETQRNKGNFPGRFSGRQFSNSRSEMNVSTLELGDSALYLCASSLQGLGSYEQYFGPGTRLTVT.

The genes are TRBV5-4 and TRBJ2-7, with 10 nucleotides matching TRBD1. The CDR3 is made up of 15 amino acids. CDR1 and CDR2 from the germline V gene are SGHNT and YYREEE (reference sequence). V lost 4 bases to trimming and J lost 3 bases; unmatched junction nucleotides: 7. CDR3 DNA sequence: TGTGCCAGCAGCCGGGACAGGGGTGCGAACTACGAGCAGTACTTC. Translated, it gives CASSRDRGANYEQYF.

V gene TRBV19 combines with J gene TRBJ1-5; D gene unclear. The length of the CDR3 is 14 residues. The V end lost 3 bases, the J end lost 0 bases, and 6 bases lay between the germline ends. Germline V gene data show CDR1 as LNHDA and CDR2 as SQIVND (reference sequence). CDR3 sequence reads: CASSIRNSNQPQHF. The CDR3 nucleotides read TGTGCCAGTAGTATCAGAAATAGCAATCAGCCCCAGCATTTT.

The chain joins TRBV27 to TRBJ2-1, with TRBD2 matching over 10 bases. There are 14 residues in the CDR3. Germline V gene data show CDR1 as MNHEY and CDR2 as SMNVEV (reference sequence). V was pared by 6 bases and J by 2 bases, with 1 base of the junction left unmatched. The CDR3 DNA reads TGTGCCAGCAGAGGGACTAGCGCCTACAATGAGCAGTTCTTC. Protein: CASRGTSAYNEQFF.

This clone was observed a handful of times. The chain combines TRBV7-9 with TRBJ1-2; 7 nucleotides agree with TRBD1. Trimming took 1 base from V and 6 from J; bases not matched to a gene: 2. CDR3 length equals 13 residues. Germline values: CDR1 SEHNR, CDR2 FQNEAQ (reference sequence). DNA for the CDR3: TGTGCCAGCAGCTTAGACAGGGGTGATGGCTACACCTTC. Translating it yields CASSLDRGDGYTF.

Here the CDR3 DNA reads TGTGCCAGCAGTCCTAGGACAGGAGGGAACACTGAAGCTTTCTTT. Protein: CASSPRTGGNTEAFF. J is TRBJ1-1 and V is TRBV5-4, with TRBD1 identical over 7 bases. This CDR3 region has 15 residues. The V gene's germline CDR1 is SGHNT and CDR2 YYREEE (reference sequence). Trimming took 5 bases from V and 1 from J; bases not matched to a gene: 8.

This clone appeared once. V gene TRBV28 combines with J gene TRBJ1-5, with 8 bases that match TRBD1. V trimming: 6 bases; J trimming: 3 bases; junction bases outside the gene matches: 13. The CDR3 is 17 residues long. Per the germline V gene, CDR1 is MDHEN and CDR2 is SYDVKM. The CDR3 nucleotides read TGTGCCAGCAGGTCAGGACAGGGCTTATATATCAATCAGCCCCAGCATTTT. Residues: CASRSGQGLYINQPQHF.

This chain's CDR3 is CASSESYGATNEKLFF. In nucleotides, the CDR3 is TGTGCCAGCAGTGAATCGTACGGGGCGACTAATGAAAAACTGTTTTTT. J is TRBJ1-4 and V is TRBV6-1; possibly TRBD1 for D (5 bases). V gave up 2 bases and J gave up 2 bases, with 12 bases separating them. Germline V gives CDR1 MNHNS, CDR2 SASEGT. The CDR3 has 16 amino acids.

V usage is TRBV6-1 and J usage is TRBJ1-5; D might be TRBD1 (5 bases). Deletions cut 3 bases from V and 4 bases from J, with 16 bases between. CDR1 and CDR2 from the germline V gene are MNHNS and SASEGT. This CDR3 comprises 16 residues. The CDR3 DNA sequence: TGTGCCAGCAGTGACCATGGAAGACCAGGGAATCAGCCCCAGCATTTT. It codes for CASSDHGRPGNQPQHF.

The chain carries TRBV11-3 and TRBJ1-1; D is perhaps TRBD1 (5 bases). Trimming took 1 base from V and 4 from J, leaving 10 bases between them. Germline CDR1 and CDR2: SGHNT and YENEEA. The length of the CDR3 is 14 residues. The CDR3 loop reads CASSLGGVGTEAFF. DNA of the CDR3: TGTGCCAGCAGCTTAGGGGGGGTAGGCACTGAAGCTTTCTTT.